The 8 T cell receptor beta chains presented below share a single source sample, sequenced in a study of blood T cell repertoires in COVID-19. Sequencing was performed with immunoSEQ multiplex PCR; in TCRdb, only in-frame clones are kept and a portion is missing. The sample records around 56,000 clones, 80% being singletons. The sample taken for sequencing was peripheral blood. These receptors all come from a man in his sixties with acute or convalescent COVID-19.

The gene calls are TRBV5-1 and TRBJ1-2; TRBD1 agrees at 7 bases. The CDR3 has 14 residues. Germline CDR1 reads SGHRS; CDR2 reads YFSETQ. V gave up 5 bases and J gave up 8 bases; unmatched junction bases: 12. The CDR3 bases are TGCGCCAGCAGTGAAGGGGGCGCGGATCGGGGCTACACCTTC. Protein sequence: CASSEGGADRGYTF.

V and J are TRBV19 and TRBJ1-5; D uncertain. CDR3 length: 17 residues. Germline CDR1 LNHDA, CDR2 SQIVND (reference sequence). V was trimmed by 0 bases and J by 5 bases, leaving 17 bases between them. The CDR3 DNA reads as TGTGCCAGTAGTATAGATCACGGCTCAGGTACGGATCAGCCCCAGCATTTT. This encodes CASSIDHGSGTDQPQHF.

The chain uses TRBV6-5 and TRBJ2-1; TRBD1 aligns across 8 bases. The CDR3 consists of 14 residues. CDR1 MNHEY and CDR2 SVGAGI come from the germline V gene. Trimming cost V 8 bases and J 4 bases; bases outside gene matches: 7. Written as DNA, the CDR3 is TGTGCCAGCGGACAGGGCCCCCCTTACAATGAGCAGTTCTTC. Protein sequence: CASGQGPPYNEQFF.

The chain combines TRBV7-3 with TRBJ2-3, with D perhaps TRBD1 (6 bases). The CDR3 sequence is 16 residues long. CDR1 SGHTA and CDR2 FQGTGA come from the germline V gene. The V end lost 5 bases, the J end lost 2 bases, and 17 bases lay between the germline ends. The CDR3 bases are TGTGCCAGCAGCAAGACAGGTAGTAGGGACACAGATACGCAGTATTTT. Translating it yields CASSKTGSRDTDTQYF.

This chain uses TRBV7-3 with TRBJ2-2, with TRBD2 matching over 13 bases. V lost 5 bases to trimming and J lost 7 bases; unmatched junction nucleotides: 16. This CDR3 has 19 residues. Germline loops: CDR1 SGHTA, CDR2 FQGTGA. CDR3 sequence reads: CASSPRLAGGVPSLGELFF. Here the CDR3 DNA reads TGTGCCAGCAGCCCTAGACTAGCGGGGGGAGTCCCCTCTCTCGGGGAGCTGTTTTTT.

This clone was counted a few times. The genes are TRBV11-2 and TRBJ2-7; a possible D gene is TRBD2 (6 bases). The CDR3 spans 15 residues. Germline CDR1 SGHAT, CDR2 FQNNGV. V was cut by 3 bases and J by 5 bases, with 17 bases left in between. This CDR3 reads CASSFVGLLADEQYF. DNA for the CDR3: TGTGCCAGCAGCTTCGTCGGACTACTGGCCGACGAGCAGTACTTC.

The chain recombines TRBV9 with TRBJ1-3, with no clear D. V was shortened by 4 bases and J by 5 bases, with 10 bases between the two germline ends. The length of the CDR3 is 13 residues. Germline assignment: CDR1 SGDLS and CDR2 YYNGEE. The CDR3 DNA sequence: TGTGCCAGCAGCATTACTTTTAGAAACACCATATATTTT. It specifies CASSITFRNTIYF.

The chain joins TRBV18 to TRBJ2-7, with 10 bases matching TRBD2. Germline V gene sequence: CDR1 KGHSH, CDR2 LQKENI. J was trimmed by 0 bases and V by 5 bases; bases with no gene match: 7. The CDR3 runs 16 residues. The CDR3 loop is CASSLYSGGASYEQYF. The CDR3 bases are TGTGCCAGCTCATTATACAGCGGGGGGGCCTCCTACGAGCAGTACTTC.